This T cell receptor beta chain was sequenced for a study of blood T cell repertoires in COVID-19. Study details: Sources were T cells, B-cell-depleted T cells, or PBMCs; the material itself was cDNA or gDNA.

TCRdb's table, derived via immunoSEQ multiplex PCR, lists solely in-frame clones and lacks some. The sample includes over 150,000 clones, around 87% of them seen just once. The sequenced sample consisted of peripheral blood. This TCR was recovered from a woman between 18 and 29 years old who had recovered from COVID-19.

For the CDR3, the DNA is TGTGCCAGTAGTATTGAGAGTTCGGGGAACACTGAAGCTTTCTTT. This codes for CASSIESSGNTEAFF. This rearrangement joins TRBV19 to TRBJ1-1, with D hard to call. Germline CDR1 LNHDA, CDR2 SQIVND (reference sequence). The CDR3 spans 15 residues. The ends were cut back, 3 bases at V and 1 base at J, with 12 bases in the middle.